This T cell receptor (beta chain) was documented in a study of blood T cell repertoires in COVID-19. Study background: Whether acute or convalescent, the COVID-19 samples came from the United States, Italy and Spain.

Participants spanned ages about 18 to 95 years and resided in roughly 22 US areas. The recovered donors of Cohort 3 showed two negative PCRs, clearance, or symptom resolution. Germline V gene sequence: CDR1 SNHLY, CDR2 FYNNEI. The CDR3 consists of 17 residues. V dropped 2 bases and J dropped 0; count of bases not matched to a gene: 7. Authors' processing steps: Estimation of nucleated cell counts was performed using reference gene primer amplification. Generated by immunoSEQ multiplex PCR, the TCRdb table keeps only in-frame clones and is missing some. The D gene and trimming were derived from the DNA, and the V and J assignments and clone size from that table. The table has a few hundred thousand clones, around 91% seen once.

Sequences were obtained from PBMCs or T cells enriched from blood (not recorded which). This sequence joins TRBV2 and TRBJ2-4; TRBD1 matches 7 bases. The receptor comes from a man in his thirties or forties who had recovered from COVID-19. The chain's CDR3 is CASSEREQGLAKNIQYF. The DNA for the CDR3 is TGTGCCAGCAGTGAACGGGAACAGGGGTTAGCCAAAAACATTCAGTACTTC.